This T cell receptor (beta chain) was recorded in a study of CXCR3-negative and CXCR3-positive naive CD8 T cells. Researchers prepared the TRB cDNA libraries using 5' RACE with UMI labels. No DNA is given; TCRdb re-called the 5' RACE reads and lists each CDR3 protein once. The sample's table shows around 4,500 distinct CDR3 sequences. Points on this clonotype: Its target is not known.

A CD45RO-CCR7+CD27+CD95- phenotype identified naive CD8+ T cells. General study points: Post-cryopreservation CXCR3 expression was partly diminished, and the bulk of assays employed fresh PBMCs. Naive subsets displayed similar surface CD5, and TCR strength was inferred from TRB CDR3 properties. More hydrophobic TRB CDR3s occurred in CXCR3-positive than in CXCR3-negative naive cells.

This sequence originates from a human donor in good health. Some clones in this sample may be carry-over from other donors' samples. Material: naive CXCR3+ CD8+ T cells from blood. Subset: CD45RO-CCR7+CD27+CD95- naive CD8+ T cells expressing CXCR3 (TNR3+).

CDR3 residues: CAISELGVTGELFF. V gene TRBV10-3 combines with J gene TRBJ2-2. The CDR3 is 14 residues long. Germline assignment: CDR1 ENHRY and CDR2 SYGVKD.